This T cell receptor beta chain was sequenced in a study of cytomegalovirus exposure and HLA in healthy donors. There are 13 residues in the CDR3. V lost 8 bases, J lost 0 bases, and 9 bases lay in between. Germline V gives CDR1 ENHRY, CDR2 SYGVKD. The PCR used 60 Vbeta and 13 Jbeta primers. Original processing notes: About 80 million unique TCR beta chains, around 10 million of them shared, were counted by a later analysis. Clones were read by immunoSEQ multiplex PCR, and TCRdb kept only the in-frame ones, dropping some. V and J calls and clone size follow that table, whereas D and trimming were derived from the DNA. The table lists about 110,000 clones, approximately 81% of them singletons, with 2.2% in the top ten. Worth noting for this clone: Antigen specificity is unknown.

Points from the study as a whole: Most TCR sequences were seen very rarely across donors, but some public TCRs occurred in many. Within an earlier analysis, most TCR beta V segments proved productive either about 87% or about 30% of the time.

The TCR originated in a woman aged 25 to 45 in good health and CMV-seronegative. Input material: PBMCs. The rearrangement links TRBV10-3 to TRBJ2-3; D perhaps matches TRBD2 (6 bases). For the CDR3, the DNA is TGTGCCATCGCCGGGGGTAGCACAGATACGCAGTATTTT. Protein sequence: CAIAGGSTDTQYF.